The TCR beta chain under discussion was sequenced for a study of T-cell reconstitution after alpha-beta-depleted transplantation in children. Of note for this clonotype: What it binds is unknown. Being one base from a much bigger clone, this may be a read error.

General observations from the study: Where alpha-beta T cells came from about two months after transplant was reportedly several hundred expanded graft clones. Some patients' high day-60 TCRbeta diversity was attributed to recipient cells surviving conditioning. Newly produced T cells mostly accounted for T-cell counts and diversity one year post-transplant.

The CDR3 sequence is 13 residues long. The germline gives CDR1 SEHNR, CDR2 FQNEAQ (reference sequence). Construction of the TCRbeta library involved unique molecular identifiers. Via MiXCR, TCRdb re-called the PCR reads, giving one row per CDR3 protein. Altogether a few hundred thousand distinct CDR3 sequences are present, around 9.9% being singletons, with the ten largest covering 28%. The V gene is TRBV7-9, the J gene TRBJ1-2, with D tentatively TRBD1 (6 bases). The sequence derives from a child less than two years old with acute myeloid leukemia, due to receive a stem cell transplant. The sequencing here drew on PBMCs, taken before TCRalphabeta/CD19-depleted stem cell transplant. DNA of the CDR3: TGTGCCAGCAGCTTCGGGACATACTATGGCTACCCCTTC. This sequence encodes CASSFGTYYGYPF.